The 6 T cell receptor beta chains below were found in one sample sequenced in a study of T cell responses to AZD1222 COVID-19 vaccine. Method: immunoSEQ multiplex PCR; TCRdb's copy keeps in-frame clones and lacks some. In the table there are roughly 120,000 clones, roughly 90% of which are singletons. This material consisted of peripheral blood, taken on day 0 of AZD1222 vaccination. The receptors were sampled from an adult in good health.

The chain is built from TRBV5-1 and TRBJ2-5; 8 bases match TRBD1. With 5 bases clipped from V and 4 bases from J, the junction kept 4 bases outside the gene matches. Germline-derived CDR1 and CDR2 are SGHRS and YFSETQ. The CDR3 has 13 amino acids. DNA for the CDR3: TGCGCCAGCAGTGGACAGGGTGGAGAGACCCAGTACTTC. Translating gives CASSGQGGETQYF.

This chain joins TRBV12-5 and TRBJ2-5; D is perhaps TRBD2 (5 bases). This CDR3 has 16 residues. V was trimmed by 0 bases and J by 2 bases, leaving 13 bases between them. The germline CDR1 and CDR2 sequences are LGHNT and FRNRAP. The CDR3 here is CASGLVGGRDQETQYF. The CDR3 region has the DNA TGTGCTAGTGGTTTGGTAGGCGGGCGAGATCAAGAGACCCAGTACTTC.

This chain connects TRBV7-9 to TRBJ1-1; unclear D gene. The CDR3 is 13 amino acids. The germline CDR1 and CDR2 sequences are SEHNR and FQNEAQ (reference sequence). The germline V and J ends were trimmed by 5 bases and 2 bases, with 9 bases remaining between them. This CDR3 reads CASSPSANTEAFF. In nucleotides, the CDR3 is TGTGCCAGCAGCCCGTCAGCCAACACTGAAGCTTTCTTT. Based on the CDR3 plus reference TRBV7-9 and TRBJ1-1, the full variable domain is DTGVSQNPRHKITKRGQNVTFRCDPISEHNRLYWYRQTLGQGPEFLTYFQNEAQLEKSRLLSDRFSAERPKGSFSTLEIQRTEQGDSAMYLCASSPSANTEAFFGQGTRLTVV.

The chain employs TRBV6-5 and TRBJ2-3, with 10 positions matching TRBD2. V was clipped by 4 bases and J by 4 bases; unmatched bases: 2. CDR3 length equals 14 residues. Germline V CDR1 and CDR2: MNHEY, SVGAGI. This chain's CDR3 is CASSLAGGSDTQYF. DNA for the CDR3: TGTGCCAGCAGTTTAGCGGGGGGATCAGATACGCAGTATTTT.

The chain carries TRBV7-9 and TRBJ2-2, with 7 bases fitting TRBD1. The CDR3 runs to 15 residues. J was trimmed by 3 bases and V by 5 bases; bases with no gene match: 6. Germline V lookup: CDR1 SEHNR, CDR2 FQNEAQ (reference sequence). CDR3 DNA: TGTGCCAGCAGCCCACCGGGACAGTACACCGGGGAGCTGTTTTTT. Amino acid sequence: CASSPPGQYTGELFF.

V gene TRBV9 combines with J gene TRBJ1-3; D not resolved. The CDR3 totals 12 residues. The V and J ends lost 1 base and 6 bases respectively, with 5 bases between them. CDR1 is SGDLS and CDR2 is YYNGEE in the germline V gene. The CDR3 region has the DNA TGTGCCAGCAGCGTAAACCTAAACACCATATATTTT. Its protein product is CASSVNLNTIYF.